The source of this T cell receptor (beta chain) is a study of spatial heterogeneity in lung cancer (dated by TCRdb to the late 2010s). Broadly, across the study: More beta-chain than alpha-chain transcripts were consistently detected, likely reflecting higher beta-chain transcript abundance. In the raw uncorrected reads, each unique combination of TCR and UMI appeared more than ten times on average. In non-small cell lung cancer, the study quantitatively compared TCR alpha and beta repertoires across several tumor regions, matched nontumor lung, and blood. Nonsynonymous mutation counts, determined by whole-exome sequencing of tumor tissue, were related to TCR repertoire features. At surgery, both alpha and beta chains were TCR-sequenced in fewer than 250 tumor regions, about 64 matched nontumor lung samples and some 56 PBMC samples.

Library method: 5' RACE. Sequencing used a NextSeq 500. To allow correction of PCR and sequencing errors, the TCR library protocol tagged every TCR cDNA molecule with a unique molecular identifier. The paper's data handling went like this. Decombinator tools were used for TCR identification, UMI-based error correction and CDR3 extraction. Expanded TCRs were defined as those above a frequency of 2 per 1,000, corresponding to the top 1% of the tumor frequency distribution. Renyi diversity was calculated using the R vegan package after each repertoire was subsampled 100 times to 5,000 TCRs. CDR3 similarity networks were constructed using string-kernel similarity of amino acid triplets, with links drawn between CDR3s whose pairwise similarity was above 0.82. The public reads were run again by TCRdb, first through fastp at Q25 and then through MiXCR, and only productive beta chains were kept. CDR3 protein duplicates are merged, each entry listing the most common genes and DNA. Here the V and J calls rest on TCRdb's processing, not on the authors' analysis. Recorded for this sample are more than 45,000 distinct CDR3 sequences; approximately 5% of them occurred a single time. The ten most abundant clones make up 11% of the sample.

This clonotype came up many times. Its target antigen remains unknown. Base-call qualities are not available, and no considerably larger clone is one nucleotide away. The CDR1 and CDR2 encoded by the germline V gene are SGDLS and YYNGEE. The junction shows trimming of 3 bases on V and 5 bases on J, plus 16 bases between the germline ends. Inclusive of the bounding cysteine and phenylalanine, the CDR3 is 15 residues long. CDR3 DNA only is kept here, 45 bases in frame from base 1. Overall study outcomes, separate from this receptor: Ubiquitous expanded tumor TCRs were detected in blood more often at tumor resection than at routine follow-up. Confirming at a functional level the hypothesis that regional TCRs recognize regional mutations was considered to require additional single-cell paired TCR alpha and beta sequencing.

The time point tag for this specimen amounts to: sample taken at primary tumor resection. Samples were obtained from about 69 patients with early-stage, untreated non-small cell lung cancer from the lung TRACERx cohort. Without any cell sorting, TCR sequencing was performed on whole RNA extracted either from tumor and nontumor lung tissue or from cryopreserved PBMC samples. A patient was chosen for TCR sequencing only when enough RNA was available from at least two tumor regions. The material sequenced was PBMCs, taken at surgery. In this chain, TRBV9 is recombined with TRBJ2-3; the D segment could be TRBD2, given 5 matching bases. This sequence was found in a male donor with early-stage non-small cell lung cancer. The CDR3 amino acid sequence is: CASSAPGSLGDTQYF. The bases are TGTGCCAGCAGCGCGCCGGGATCCCTGGGAGATACGCAGTATTTT.